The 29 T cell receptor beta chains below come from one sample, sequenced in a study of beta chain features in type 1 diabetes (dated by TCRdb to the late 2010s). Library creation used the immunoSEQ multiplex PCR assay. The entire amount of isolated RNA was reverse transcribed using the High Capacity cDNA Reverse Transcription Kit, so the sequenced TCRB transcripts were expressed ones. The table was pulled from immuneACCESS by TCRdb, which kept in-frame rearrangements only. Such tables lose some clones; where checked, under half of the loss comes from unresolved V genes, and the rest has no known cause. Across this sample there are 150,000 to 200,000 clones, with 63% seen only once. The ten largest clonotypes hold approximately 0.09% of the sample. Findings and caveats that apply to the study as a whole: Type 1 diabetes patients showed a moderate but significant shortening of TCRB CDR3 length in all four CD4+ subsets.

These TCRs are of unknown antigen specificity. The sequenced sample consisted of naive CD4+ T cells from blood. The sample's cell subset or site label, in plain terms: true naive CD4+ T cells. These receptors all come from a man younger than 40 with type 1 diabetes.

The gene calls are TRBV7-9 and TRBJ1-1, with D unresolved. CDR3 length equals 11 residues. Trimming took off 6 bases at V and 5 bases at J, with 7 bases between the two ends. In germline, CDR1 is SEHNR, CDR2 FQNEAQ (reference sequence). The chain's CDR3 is CASRSGTEAFF. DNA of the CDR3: TGTGCCAGCAGAAGTGGGACTGAAGCTTTCTTT.

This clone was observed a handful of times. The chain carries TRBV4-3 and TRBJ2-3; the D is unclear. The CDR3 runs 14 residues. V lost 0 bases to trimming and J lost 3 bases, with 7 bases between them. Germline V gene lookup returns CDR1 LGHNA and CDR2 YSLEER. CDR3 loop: CASSQDHGTDTQYF. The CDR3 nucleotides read TGCGCCAGCAGCCAAGATCACGGGACAGATACGCAGTATTTT.

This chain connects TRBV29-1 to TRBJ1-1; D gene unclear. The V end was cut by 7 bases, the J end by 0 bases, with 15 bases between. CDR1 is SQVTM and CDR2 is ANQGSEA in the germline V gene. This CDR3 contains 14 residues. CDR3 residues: CSAQWRNMNTEAFF. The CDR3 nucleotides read TGCAGCGCCCAGTGGCGGAACATGAACACTGAAGCTTTCTTT. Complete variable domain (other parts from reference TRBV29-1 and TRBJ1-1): SAVISQKPSRDICQRGTSLTIQCQVDSQVTMMFWYRQQPGQSLTLIATANQGSEATYESGFVIDKFPISRPNLTFSTLTVSNMSPEDSSIYLCSAQWRNMNTEAFFGQGTRLTVV.

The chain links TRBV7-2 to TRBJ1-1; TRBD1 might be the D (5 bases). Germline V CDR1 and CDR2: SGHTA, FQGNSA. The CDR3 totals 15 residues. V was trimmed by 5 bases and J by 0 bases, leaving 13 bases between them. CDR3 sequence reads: CASSDRQNMNTEAFF. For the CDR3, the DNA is TGTGCCAGCAGCGATAGACAGAACATGAACACTGAAGCTTTCTTT.

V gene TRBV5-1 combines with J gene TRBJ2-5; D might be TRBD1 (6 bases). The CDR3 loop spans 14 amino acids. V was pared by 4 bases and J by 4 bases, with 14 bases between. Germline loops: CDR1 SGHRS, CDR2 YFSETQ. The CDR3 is CASSPGTGSETQYF. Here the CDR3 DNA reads TGCGCCAGCAGCCCCGGAACAGGGTCAGAGACCCAGTACTTC.

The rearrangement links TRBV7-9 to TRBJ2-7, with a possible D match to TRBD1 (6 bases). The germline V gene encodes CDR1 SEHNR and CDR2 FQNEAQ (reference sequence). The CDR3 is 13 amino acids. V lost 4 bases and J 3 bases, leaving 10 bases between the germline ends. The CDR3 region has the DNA TGTGCCAGCAGCTCTGGACAGTTCTACGAGCAGTACTTC. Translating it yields CASSSGQFYEQYF.

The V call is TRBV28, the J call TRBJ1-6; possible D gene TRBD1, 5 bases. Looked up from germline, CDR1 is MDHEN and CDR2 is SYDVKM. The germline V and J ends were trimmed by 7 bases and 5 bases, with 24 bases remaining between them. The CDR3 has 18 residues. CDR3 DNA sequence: TGTGCCAGCACCTCTTTGGGGACCCCGAGTTTCGATAATTCACCCCTCCACTTT. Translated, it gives CASTSLGTPSFDNSPLHF.

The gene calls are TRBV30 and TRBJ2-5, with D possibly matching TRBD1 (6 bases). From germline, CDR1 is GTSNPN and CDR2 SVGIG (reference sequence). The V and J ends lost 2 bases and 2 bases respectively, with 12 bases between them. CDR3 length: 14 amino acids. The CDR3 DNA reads TGTGCCTGGAGTTACGGGACACCGCAAGAGACCCAGTACTTC. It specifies CAWSYGTPQETQYF.

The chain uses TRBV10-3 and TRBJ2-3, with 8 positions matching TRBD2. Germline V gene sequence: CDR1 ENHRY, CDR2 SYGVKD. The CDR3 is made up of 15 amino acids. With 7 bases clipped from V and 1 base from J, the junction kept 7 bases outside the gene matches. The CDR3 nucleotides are TGTGCCATCACATCAGCGGGGGCTGGCACAGATACGCAGTATTTT. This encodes CAITSAGAGTDTQYF.

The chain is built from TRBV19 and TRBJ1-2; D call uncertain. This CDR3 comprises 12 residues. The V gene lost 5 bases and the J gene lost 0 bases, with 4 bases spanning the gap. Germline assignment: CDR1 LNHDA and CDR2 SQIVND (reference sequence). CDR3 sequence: CASSGANYGYTF. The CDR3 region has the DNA TGTGCCAGTAGTGGGGCTAACTATGGCTACACCTTC.

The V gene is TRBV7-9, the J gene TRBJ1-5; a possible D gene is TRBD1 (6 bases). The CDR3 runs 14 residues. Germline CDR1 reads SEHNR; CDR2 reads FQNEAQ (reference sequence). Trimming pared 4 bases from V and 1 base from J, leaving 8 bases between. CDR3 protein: CASSSDRSNQPQHF. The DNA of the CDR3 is TGTGCCAGCAGCTCGGACAGAAGCAATCAGCCCCAGCATTTT.

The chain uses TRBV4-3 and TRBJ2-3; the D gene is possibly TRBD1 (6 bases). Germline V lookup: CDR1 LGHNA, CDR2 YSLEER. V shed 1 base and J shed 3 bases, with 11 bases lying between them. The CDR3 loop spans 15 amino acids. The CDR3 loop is CASSQAQGMTDTQYF. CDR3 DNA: TGCGCCAGCAGCCAAGCGCAGGGGATGACAGATACGCAGTATTTT.

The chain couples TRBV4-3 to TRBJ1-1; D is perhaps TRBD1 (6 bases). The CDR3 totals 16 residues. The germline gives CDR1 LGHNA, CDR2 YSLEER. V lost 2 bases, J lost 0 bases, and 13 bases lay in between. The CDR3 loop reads CASSQQIDRLNTEAFF. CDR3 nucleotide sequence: TGCGCCAGCAGCCAACAAATCGACAGGCTGAACACTGAAGCTTTCTTT.

CDR3: CASSERGAGSVTDTQYF. The CDR3, as DNA: TGTGCCAGCAGCGAGAGAGGGGCCGGCAGCGTCACAGATACGCAGTATTTT. This chain links TRBV9 with TRBJ2-3; D might be TRBD1 or TRBD2, each matching 5 bases. V was trimmed by 3 bases and J by 2 bases, leaving 19 bases between them. The germline V gene encodes CDR1 SGDLS and CDR2 YYNGEE. CDR3 size: 17 residues. Variable domain in full (rest from reference TRBV9 and TRBJ2-3): DSGVTQTPKHLITATGQRVTLRCSPRSGDLSVYWYQQSLDQGLQFLIQYYNGEERAKGNILERFSAQQFPDLHSELNLSSLELGDSALYFCASSERGAGSVTDTQYFGPGTRLTVL.

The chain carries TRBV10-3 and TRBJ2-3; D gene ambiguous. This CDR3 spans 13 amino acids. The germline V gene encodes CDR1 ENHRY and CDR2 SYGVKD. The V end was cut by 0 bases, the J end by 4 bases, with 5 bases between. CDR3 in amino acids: CAISESTPDTQYF. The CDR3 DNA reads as TGTGCCATCAGTGAGTCGACCCCAGATACGCAGTATTTT.

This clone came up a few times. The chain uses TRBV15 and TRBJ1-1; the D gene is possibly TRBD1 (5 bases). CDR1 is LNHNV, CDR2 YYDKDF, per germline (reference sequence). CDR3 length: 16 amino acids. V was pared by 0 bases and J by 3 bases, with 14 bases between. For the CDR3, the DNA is TGTGCCACCAGCAGAGATCCGACCGCAGGGTACACTGAAGCTTTCTTT. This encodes CATSRDPTAGYTEAFF.

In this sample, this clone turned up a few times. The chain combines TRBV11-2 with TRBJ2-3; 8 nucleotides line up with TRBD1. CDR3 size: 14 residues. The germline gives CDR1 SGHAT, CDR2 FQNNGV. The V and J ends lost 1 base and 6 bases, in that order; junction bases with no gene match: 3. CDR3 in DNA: TGTGCCAGCAGCTTAGGCCAGGGGGCGGATACGCAGTATTTT. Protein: CASSLGQGADTQYF.

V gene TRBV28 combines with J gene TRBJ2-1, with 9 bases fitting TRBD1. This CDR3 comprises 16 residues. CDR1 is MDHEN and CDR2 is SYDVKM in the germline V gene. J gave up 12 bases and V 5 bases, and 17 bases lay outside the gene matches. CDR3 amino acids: CASSPGGTGTGPWQFF. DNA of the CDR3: TGTGCCAGCAGTCCGGGCGGGACAGGGACAGGGCCATGGCAGTTCTTC.

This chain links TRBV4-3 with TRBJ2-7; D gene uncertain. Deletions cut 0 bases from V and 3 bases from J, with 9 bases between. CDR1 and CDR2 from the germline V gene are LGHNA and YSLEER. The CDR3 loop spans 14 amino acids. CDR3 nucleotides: TGCGCCAGCAGCCAAGAGCCTAACGTCTACGAGCAGTACTTC. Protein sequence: CASSQEPNVYEQYF.

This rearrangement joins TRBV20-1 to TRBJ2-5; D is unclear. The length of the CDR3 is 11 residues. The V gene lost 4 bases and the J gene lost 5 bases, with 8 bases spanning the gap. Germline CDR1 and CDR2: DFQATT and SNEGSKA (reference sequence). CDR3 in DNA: TGCAGTGCTAATTTGGCGGAGACCCAGTACTTC. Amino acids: CSANLAETQYF.

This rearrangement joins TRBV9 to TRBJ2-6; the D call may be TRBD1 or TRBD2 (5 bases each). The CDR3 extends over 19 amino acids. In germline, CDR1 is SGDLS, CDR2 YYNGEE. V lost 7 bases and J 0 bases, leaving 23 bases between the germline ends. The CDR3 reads CASSRQTYAGGSGANVLTF. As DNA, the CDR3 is TGTGCCAGCTCGAGACAGACCTACGCCGGAGGCTCTGGGGCCAACGTCCTGACTTTC.

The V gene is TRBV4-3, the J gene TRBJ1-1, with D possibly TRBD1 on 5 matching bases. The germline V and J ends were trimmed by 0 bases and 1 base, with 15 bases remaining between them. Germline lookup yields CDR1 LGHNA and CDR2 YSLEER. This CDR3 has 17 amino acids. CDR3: CASSQESRGRPNTEAFF. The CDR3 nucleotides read TGCGCCAGCAGCCAAGAGTCCCGGGGACGGCCGAACACTGAAGCTTTCTTT.

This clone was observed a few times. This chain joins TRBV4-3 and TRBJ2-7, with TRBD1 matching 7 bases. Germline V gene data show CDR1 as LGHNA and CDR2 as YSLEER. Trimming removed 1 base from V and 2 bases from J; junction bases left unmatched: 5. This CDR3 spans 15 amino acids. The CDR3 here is CASSQASGQTYEQYF. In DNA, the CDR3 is TGCGCCAGCAGCCAAGCCTCGGGACAGACCTACGAGCAGTACTTC.

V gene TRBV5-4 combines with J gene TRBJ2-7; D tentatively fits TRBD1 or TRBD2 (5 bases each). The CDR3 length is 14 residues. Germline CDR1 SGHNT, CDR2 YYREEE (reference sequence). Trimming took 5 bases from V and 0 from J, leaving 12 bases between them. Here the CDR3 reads CASRTEGSSYEQYF. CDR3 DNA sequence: TGTGCCAGCAGGACCGAGGGGAGCTCCTACGAGCAGTACTTC.

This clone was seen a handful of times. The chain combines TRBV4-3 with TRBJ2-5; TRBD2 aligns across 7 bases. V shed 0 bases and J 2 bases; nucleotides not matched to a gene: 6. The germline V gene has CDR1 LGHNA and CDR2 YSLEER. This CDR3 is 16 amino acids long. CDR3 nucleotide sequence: TGCGCCAGCAGCCAAGAGGCAGGGAGGGGACAAGAGACCCAGTACTTC. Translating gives CASSQEAGRGQETQYF.

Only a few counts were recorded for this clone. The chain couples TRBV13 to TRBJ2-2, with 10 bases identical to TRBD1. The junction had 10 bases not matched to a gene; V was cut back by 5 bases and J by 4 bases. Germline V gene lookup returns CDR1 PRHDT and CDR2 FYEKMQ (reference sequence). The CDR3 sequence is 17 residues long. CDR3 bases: TGTGCCAGCAGCGAGTACCGGGACAGGGGCGGCACCGGGGAGCTGTTTTTT. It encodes CASSEYRDRGGTGELFF.

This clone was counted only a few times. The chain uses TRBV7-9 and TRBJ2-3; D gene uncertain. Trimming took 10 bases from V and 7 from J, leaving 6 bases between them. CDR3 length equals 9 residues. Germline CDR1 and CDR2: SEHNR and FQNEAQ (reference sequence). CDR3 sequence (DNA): TGTGCCATCGGAAATACGCAGTATTTT. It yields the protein CAIGNTQYF. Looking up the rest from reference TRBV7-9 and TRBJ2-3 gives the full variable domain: DTGVSQNPRHKITKRGQNVTFRCDPISEHNRLYWYRQTLGQGPEFLTYFQNEAQLEKSRLLSDRFSAERPKGSFSTLEIQRTEQGDSAMYLCAIGNTQYFGPGTRLTVL.

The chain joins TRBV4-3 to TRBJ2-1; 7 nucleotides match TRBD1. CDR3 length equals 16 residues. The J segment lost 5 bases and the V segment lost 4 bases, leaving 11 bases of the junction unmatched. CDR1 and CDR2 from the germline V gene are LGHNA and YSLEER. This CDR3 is CASSLQRRGINNEQFF. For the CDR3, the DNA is TGCGCCAGCAGCCTCCAGCGCAGGGGGATAAACAATGAGCAGTTCTTC.

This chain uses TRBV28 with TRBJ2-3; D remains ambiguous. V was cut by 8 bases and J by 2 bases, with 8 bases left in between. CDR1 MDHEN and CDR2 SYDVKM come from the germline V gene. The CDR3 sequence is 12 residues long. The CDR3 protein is CASRPITDTQYF. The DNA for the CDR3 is TGTGCCAGCCGTCCTATCACAGATACGCAGTATTTT.